The rows below give T cell receptor beta chains drawn from one sample of a study of blood T cell repertoires in COVID-19. The repertoire was sequenced with immunoSEQ multiplex PCR; TCRdb's copy has only in-frame clones and lacks some. The data contain some 130,000 clones, around 81% of them seen just once; the ten biggest clones take up around 9.8%. Sequencing was carried out using peripheral blood. These receptors were taken from a man aged 35-49 years with active or convalescent COVID-19. The conserved cysteine and the conserved F or W are not part of the CDR3 here. The order of the fields is V gene, D gene, clone size, CDR3 protein. The D gene is left open where the match is weak. Not all rows give a size; the values are once, few, many and, for expanded clones, a class.

V: TRBV7-7
D: TRBD2
size: -
CDR3: ASSPGGVSYTGELF

V: TRBV19
D: -
size: -
CDR3: ASKTGWSTGELF

V: TRBV2
D: -
size: medium-sized
CDR3: ASRNSGYEQY

V: TRBV29-1
D: TRBD1
size: -
CDR3: SVGDRGYEQY

V: TRBV20-1
D: -
size: -
CDR3: SASSGFGNTIY

V: TRBV5-1
D: TRBD1
size: -
CDR3: ASSGRTGDTEAF

V: TRBV7-9
D: -
size: -
CDR3: ASSRDRTYGYT

V: TRBV19
D: -
size: -
CDR3: ASAGSSYNEQF

V: TRBV10-3
D: -
size: few
CDR3: AISESGEKLF

V: TRBV5-5
D: -
size: few
CDR3: ASSLTGTSNTEAF

V: TRBV5-5
D: -
size: -
CDR3: ASSLAAGWATEAF

V: TRBV2
D: -
size: -
CDR3: ASHYDRSGTDTQY

V: TRBV18
D: -
size: -
CDR3: ASSPKQSNSNQPQH

V: TRBV5-1
D: TRBD1
size: -
CDR3: ASSSETGNGNTIY

V: TRBV13
D: -
size: -
CDR3: ASSLGTQLTDSPLH

V: TRBV19
D: -
size: -
CDR3: ASSIRGNQY

V: TRBV5-1
D: TRBD1
size: -
CDR3: ASSPGTGGWNEQF

V: TRBV14
D: TRBD1
size: -
CDR3: ASSTGTGNADTQY

V: TRBV9
D: -
size: -
CDR3: ASSTRDAASTDTQY

V: TRBV6-2/TRBV6-3
D: -
size: -
CDR3: ASSPRVTEAF

V: TRBV24-1
D: TRBD1
size: -
CDR3: ATSDPGTGSDTQY

V: TRBV10-3
D: -
size: -
CDR3: AISDRVYEQY

V: TRBV7-2
D: TRBD1
size: -
CDR3: ASSGETGYVTDTQY

V: TRBV6-5
D: -
size: -
CDR3: ASRPGDEETQY